Below, 9 T cell receptor beta chains from the same sample are listed, as sequenced in a study of blood T cell repertoires in COVID-19 (dated by TCRdb to 2020 to 2022). The library was obtained by the immunoSEQ multiplex PCR assay. TCRdb retrieved this table from immuneACCESS and kept in-frame rearrangements only. Not all clones are present; in checked studies, unresolved V genes account for under half, and no reason is known for the remainder. Counted in this sample were about 86,000 clones; roughly 82% of them appeared once. The top ten hold 0.95% to 1.5% of the sample. Sequenced: peripheral blood. Receptors were obtained from a woman aged 80 or over with acute or convalescent COVID-19.

The CDR3 reads CASSVGPESGSPLHF. CDR3 sequence (DNA): TGTGCCAGCAGTGTAGGGCCTGAATCAGGGTCACCCCTCCACTTT. The chain carries TRBV2 and TRBJ1-6, with D perhaps TRBD1 (5 bases). CDR1 and CDR2 (germline): SNHLY, FYNNEI. V was pared by 4 bases and J by 10 bases, with 17 bases between. The CDR3 spans 15 residues.

This chain uses TRBV15 with TRBJ2-7; 9 bases fit TRBD2. Losses at the gene ends were 0 bases for V and 6 bases for J; bases not matched to a gene: 12. CDR1 is LNHNV, CDR2 YYDKDF, per germline (reference sequence). The CDR3 runs 17 residues. The CDR3: CATSREPPGLAVSEQYF. DNA of the CDR3: TGTGCCACCAGCAGAGAGCCCCCGGGACTAGCCGTTTCCGAGCAGTACTTC.

The chain's CDR3 is CASSPWDRADEKLFF. The CDR3, as DNA: TGTGCCAGCAGTCCTTGGGACAGGGCGGATGAAAAACTGTTTTTT. The chain recombines TRBV6-5 with TRBJ1-4; 9 nucleotides agree with TRBD1. The germline gives CDR1 MNHEY, CDR2 SVGAGI. CDR3 length: 15 amino acids. V trimming: 5 bases; J trimming: 6 bases; junction bases outside the gene matches: 7.

Here the CDR3 DNA reads TGTGCCAGCAGCTCGTTCCGGACAGGGGGTTTACGCAATCAGCCCCAGCATTTT. Translated: CASSSFRTGGLRNQPQHF. J is TRBJ1-5 and V is TRBV4-2, with 10 bases aligning to TRBD1. Germline CDR1 reads LGHNA; CDR2 reads YNFKEQ. J lost 2 bases, V lost 5 bases, and 12 bases had no gene match. This CDR3 region has 18 residues.

V gene TRBV5-6 combines with J gene TRBJ1-1; 7 bases line up with TRBD1. Germline CDR1 reads SGHDT; CDR2 reads YYEEEE. V was pared by 6 bases and J by 6 bases, with 8 bases of the junction left unmatched. The CDR3 consists of 13 residues. The CDR3 loop is CASTLGGAAEAFF. DNA for the CDR3: TGTGCCAGCACCTTAGGGGGCGCGGCTGAAGCTTTCTTT.

This clone showed up just a few times. The rearrangement uses TRBV5-1 and TRBJ1-5; TRBD1 might be the D (6 bases). CDR1 is SGHRS, CDR2 YFSETQ, per germline. V dropped 0 bases and J dropped 6 bases, with 16 bases sitting between them. The CDR3 is 16 amino acids. The CDR3: CASSLEGGGLTQPQHF. The CDR3 coding sequence is TGCGCCAGCAGCTTGGAAGGGGGTGGTCTCACTCAGCCCCAGCATTTT. Full variable domain (rest looked up from reference TRBV5-1 and TRBJ1-5): KAGVTQTPRYLIKTRGQQVTLSCSPISGHRSVSWYQQTPGQGLQFLFEYFSETQRNKGNFPGRFSGRQFSNSRSEMNVSTLELGDSALYLCASSLEGGGLTQPQHFGDGTRLSIL.

This clone was recorded once. The J gene is TRBJ2-2, the V gene TRBV12-5, with TRBD1 as a possible D gene (7 bases). The germline V and J ends were trimmed by 6 bases and 8 bases, with 22 bases remaining between them. This CDR3 comprises 16 residues. The germline V gene has CDR1 LGHNT and CDR2 FRNRAP. The CDR3 DNA follows: TGTGCTAGTGGCCCCAGCGGAGGGGGCGGCTCGGGGGAGCTGTTTTTT. Protein product: CASGPSGGGGSGELFF.

This clone was detected only a few times. The chain employs TRBV9 and TRBJ2-2, with 8 bases fitting TRBD2. The germline gives CDR1 SGDLS, CDR2 YYNGEE. After removal of 4 bases from V and 5 bases from J, the junction contained 7 bases not matched to a gene. The CDR3 loop spans 15 amino acids. In nucleotides, the CDR3 is TGTGCCAGCAGCAGTACACCGGGAGGGACCGGGGAGCTGTTTTTT. Residues: CASSSTPGGTGELFF. Full variable domain (remainder filled in from reference TRBV9 and TRBJ2-2): DSGVTQTPKHLITATGQRVTLRCSPRSGDLSVYWYQQSLDQGLQFLIQYYNGEERAKGNILERFSAQQFPDLHSELNLSSLELGDSALYFCASSSTPGGTGELFFGEGSRLTVL.

The V call is TRBV5-1, the J call TRBJ2-7, with TRBD1 matching over 9 bases. The V segment lost 3 bases and the J segment 4 bases; nucleotides outside the gene matches: 8. Germline lookup yields CDR1 SGHRS and CDR2 YFSETQ. This CDR3 has 15 residues. The CDR3 region is CASSSRTGDTYEQYF. The CDR3 DNA reads as TGCGCCAGCAGCTCCCGGACAGGGGATACGTACGAGCAGTACTTC.